These T cell receptor beta chains were read from a single sample in a study of CD8 T cells in Susac syndrome. TCRdb recomputed calls from the immunoSEQ multiplex PCR reads with MiXCR, one row per CDR3 protein. This table has some 200,000 distinct CDR3 sequences, roughly 94% appearing once. The material sequenced was CD4+ T cells from PBMCs. These receptors originate from a human donor in good health. CDR3s include the opening cysteine and the closing phenylalanine or tryptophan. A D gene is named only where the DNA matches it firmly. Size is omitted from some rows. Given values are once, few, many or a class for expanded clones.

TRBV7-2	-	TRBJ2-7	-	CASSGWAAPNQNGAEYF	TGTGCCAGCAGCGGCTGGGCGGCCCCTAACCAAAACGGAGCAGAGTACTTC
TRBV6-6	-	TRBJ2-5	few	CASSRGLQETQYF	TGTGCCAGCAGCCGTGGACTACAAGAGACCCAGTACTTC
TRBV5-1	-	TRBJ2-7	-	CASSWAGQAMDEQYF	TGCGCCAGCAGCTGGGCTGGTCAGGCCATGGACGAGCAGTACTTC
TRBV30	-	TRBJ2-1	-	CAWSGAGTLLNEQFF	TGTGCCTGGAGTGGGGCCGGGACTCTCCTGAATGAGCAGTTCTTC
TRBV5-1	-	TRBJ1-4	-	CASSLAHLGANEKLFF	TGCGCCAGCAGCTTGGCCCACCTCGGGGCTAATGAAAAACTGTTTTTT
TRBV7-2	TRBD1	TRBJ2-2	-	CASSLRQGRTGELFF	TGTGCCAGCAGCCTTCGACAGGGCCGGACCGGGGAGCTGTTTTTT
TRBV7-2	TRBD1	TRBJ2-7	-	CASSFDRVGEQYF	TGTGCCAGCAGTTTCGACAGGGTGGGGGAGCAGTACTTC
TRBV20-1	TRBD2	TRBJ2-7	-	CSARDRLAGRISYYEQYF	TGCAGTGCTAGAGATCGGTTAGCGGGACGAATATCTTACTACGAGCAGTACTTC
TRBV9	-	TRBJ1-1	-	CASSVALGPNTEAFF	TGTGCCAGCAGCGTCGCCCTCGGACCGAACACTGAAGCTTTCTTT
TRBV2	-	TRBJ2-7	-	CASSPTGPYEQYF	TGTGCCAGCAGTCCCACAGGCCCCTACGAGCAGTACTTC
TRBV4-2	TRBD2	TRBJ2-7	-	CASSQEGSGPTYEQYF	TGTGCCAGCAGCCAAGAGGGTAGCGGGCCCACCTACGAGCAGTACTTC
TRBV24-1	TRBD1	TRBJ1-5	-	CATSDSRGARWAISNQPQHF	TGTGCCACCAGTGACTCCAGGGGGGCAAGATGGGCAATTAGCAATCAGCCCCAGCATTTT
TRBV12-3/TRBV12-4	-	TRBJ2-6	-	CASSVTPSGANVLTF	TGTGCCAGCAGCGTAACCCCCTCTGGGGCCAACGTCCTGACTTTC
TRBV20-1	-	TRBJ2-5	-	CSARRETQYF	TGCAGTGCTCGCCGGGAGACCCAGTACTTC
TRBV5-6	-	TRBJ2-5	once	CASSLGMETQYF	TGTGCCAGCAGCTTGGGTATGGAGACCCAGTACTTC
TRBV30	-	TRBJ1-2	-	CAWSVLTNYGYTF	TGTGCCTGGAGTGTACTAACTAACTATGGCTACACCTTC
TRBV5-6	-	TRBJ2-7	-	CASSFSGGGPYEQYF	TGTGCCAGCAGTTTTAGCGGAGGGGGACCTTACGAGCAGTACTTC
TRBV6-5	-	TRBJ2-2	-	CASSHPTGRLTGELFF	TGTGCCAGCAGTCACCCCACGGGCCGACTCACCGGGGAGCTGTTTTTT
TRBV3-1	-	TRBJ2-3	-	CASSQTRTDTQYF	TGTGCCAGCAGCCAGACTAGGACAGATACGCAGTATTTT
TRBV20-1	-	TRBJ2-5	-	CSALAAQETQYF	TGCAGTGCCTTAGCGGCACAAGAGACCCAGTACTTC
TRBV12-3/TRBV12-4	TRBD2	TRBJ2-3	-	CASRRAGPTDTQYF	TGTGCCAGCAGACGAGCGGGACCCACAGATACGCAGTATTTT
TRBV20-1	TRBD2	TRBJ2-7	-	CSASPGGSLPYEQYF	TGCAGTGCTAGCCCAGGCGGGAGTCTTCCCTACGAGCAGTACTTC
TRBV6-2/TRBV6-3	TRBD2	TRBJ2-4	-	CASSLTTSGKNIQYF	TGTGCCAGCAGTTTGACCACTAGCGGAAAAAACATTCAGTACTTC
TRBV12-3/TRBV12-4	-	TRBJ1-2	-	CASSLRSLYGYTF	TGTGCCAGCAGTTTAAGGTCCCTCTATGGCTACACCTTC
TRBV6-6	-	TRBJ2-7	once	CASSYGLVTTYEQYF	TGTGCCAGCAGTTACGGCTTGGTCACTACCTACGAGCAGTACTTC
TRBV18	-	TRBJ2-7	-	CASSPSGRRANEQYF	TGTGCCAGCTCACCCTCCGGCAGGCGGGCGAACGAGCAGTACTTC
TRBV29-1	-	TRBJ1-1	-	CSVVGFSLGMNTEAFF	TGCAGCGTTGTCGGATTTTCCCTCGGGATGAACACTGAAGCTTTCTTT
TRBV6-1	TRBD2	TRBJ2-5	-	CASIRYLPTSGFGKTQYF	TGTGCCAGCATTCGGTACCTTCCTACTAGCGGGTTTGGGAAGACCCAGTACTTC
TRBV28	TRBD1	TRBJ2-3	-	CASSLSQGAGTDTQYF	TGTGCCAGCAGTTTATCCCAGGGGGCCGGCACAGATACGCAGTATTTT
TRBV29-1	-	TRBJ1-1	-	CSIDRGSTEAFF	TGCAGCATCGACCGGGGTTCCACTGAAGCTTTCTTT
TRBV2	-	TRBJ1-1	-	CASRIQANTEAFF	TGTGCCAGCAGAATACAGGCGAACACTGAAGCTTTCTTT
TRBV6-2/TRBV6-3	TRBD1	TRBJ2-1	-	CASSSAGGGHEQFF	TGTGCCAGCAGCTCTGCAGGGGGCGGCCATGAGCAGTTCTTC
TRBV18	-	TRBJ2-5	-	CASSPEVGETQYF	TGTGCCAGCTCACCAGAGGTTGGAGAGACCCAGTACTTC
TRBV20-1	TRBD1	TRBJ1-5	-	CSALRTGVQPQHF	TGCAGTGCCCTGCGGACAGGGGTGCAGCCCCAGCATTTT
TRBV30	-	TRBJ1-1	-	CAWSVTSEAFF	TGTGCCTGGAGTGTAACCTCAGAAGCTTTCTTT
TRBV3-1	-	TRBJ2-7	-	CASSRGYDEQYF	TGTGCCAGCAGCCGAGGATACGACGAGCAGTACTTC
TRBV30	-	TRBJ1-1	-	CAWSVLGPTEAFF	TGTGCCTGGAGTGTATTGGGTCCCACTGAAGCTTTCTTT
TRBV27	-	TRBJ2-3	-	CASSGDTQYF	TGTGCCAGCAGTGGAGATACGCAGTATTTT
TRBV28	TRBD2	TRBJ2-5	-	CASSFLAGGETQYF	TGTGCCAGCAGTTTTCTAGCGGGCGGCGAGACCCAGTACTTC
TRBV29-1	-	TRBJ1-1	-	CSVEEPGHLEAFF	TGCAGCGTTGAAGAGCCGGGACACCTTGAAGCTTTCTTT
TRBV27	TRBD2	TRBJ2-1	-	CASSPSGTSGGYNEQFF	TGTGCCAGCAGTCCTTCCGGGACTAGCGGGGGTTACAATGAGCAGTTCTTC
TRBV7-9	-	TRBJ2-3	-	CASSLAPEGGNTQYF	TGTGCCAGCAGCTTAGCGCCGGAGGGGGGGAATACGCAGTATTTT
TRBV20-1	-	TRBJ1-5	-	CSARGKDSQPQHF	TGCAGTGCTAGAGGGAAGGACTCTCAGCCCCAGCATTTT
TRBV3-1	-	TRBJ2-1	-	CASSQVRDAEQFF	TGTGCCAGCAGCCAAGTCAGGGACGCTGAGCAGTTCTTC
TRBV5-6	TRBD1	TRBJ1-5	-	CASSLQGYQPQHF	TGTGCCAGCAGCTTACAGGGGTATCAGCCCCAGCATTTT
TRBV3-1	-	TRBJ2-7	-	CASSQSHQSYEQYF	TGTGCCAGCAGCCAATCACATCAGTCCTACGAGCAGTACTTC
TRBV6-5	-	TRBJ2-5	few	CASGEETQYF	TGTGCCAGTGGGGAAGAGACCCAGTACTTC
TRBV29-1	TRBD1	TRBJ2-1	-	CSVAQTGTYNEQFF	TGCAGCGTTGCCCAGACAGGGACCTACAATGAGCAGTTCTTC